This T cell receptor (beta chain) was recorded in a study of CD8 T cells in ankylosing spondylitis. The CDR3 is made up of 15 amino acids. Germline V gene lookup returns CDR1 SGDLS and CDR2 YYNGEE. J gave up 3 bases and V 4 bases, and 9 bases lay outside the gene matches. Making the TCR beta libraries involved quantitative 5'-RACE with molecular barcodes. One entry per CDR3 protein results from TCRdb running MiXCR on the 5' RACE reads. The sample contains approximately 24,000 distinct CDR3 sequences, 2.5% of which appear only once. This clonotype was seen many times. Its target is not known. Study conclusions and caveats: As reported, disease-linked clones showed significant enrichment in matched ankylosing spondylitis synovial fluid.

This receptor was identified in a female donor with ankylosing spondylitis or in good health (not recorded which). The specimen sequenced was blood, either unsorted or a sorted T cell fraction (not recorded which). The chain combines TRBV9 with TRBJ1-2; 7 bases align to TRBD1. The chain's CDR3 is CASSPGGQTYYGYTF. The CDR3 DNA follows: TGTGCCAGCAGCCCGGGGGGACAGACGTACTATGGCTACACCTTC.